This T cell receptor (beta chain) was profiled in a study of T-cell memory formation after mild COVID-19. This clonotype was observed a few times. TCRdb ran MiXCR on the 5' RACE reads and lists one entry per CDR3 protein. Among fewer than 250,000 distinct CDR3 sequences listed, around 27% were seen once. Between the trimmed V and J ends, which lost 3 bases and 2 bases, there was a span of 10 bases. The CDR3 sequence is 14 residues long. From germline, CDR1 is SGHTA and CDR2 FQGNSA. The TCR was taken from an adult woman who had mild COVID-19 (a few samples of this study predate the infection). Cell type and time point are not known. This chain connects TRBV7-2 to TRBJ1-1; D is ambiguous. Source material: PBMCs or a T cell subset sorted from them (not recorded which). This CDR3 reads CASSFYGSNTEAFF. The CDR3 DNA is TGTGCCAGCAGCTTTTACGGGTCCAACACTGAAGCTTTCTTT.